This record looks at one T cell receptor beta chain sequence and its context. The repertoire was sequenced with immunoSEQ multiplex PCR; TCRdb's copy has only in-frame clones and lacks some. The sample contains a few hundred thousand clones, roughly 80% of which appear only once. The data are from a study of blood T cell repertoires in COVID-19. Germline CDR1 and CDR2: DFQATT and SNEGSKA (reference sequence). V shed 3 bases and J shed 8 bases, with 19 bases lying between them. This CDR3 is 14 amino acids long. The source is a woman younger than 35 with acute or convalescent COVID-19. The genes are TRBV20-1 and TRBJ1-1; D may be TRBD1 (5 bases). The specimen was peripheral blood. In DNA, the CDR3 is TGCAGTGCTAGTGCCAGGGCCAAATCGAAGGAAGCTTTCTTT. Its translation: CSASARAKSKEAFF.